This TCR beta chain was identified during a study of T cells in Graves' hyperthyroidism and ophthalmopathy. Fresh peripheral blood, under 13 ml, was the source of the PBMCs. The CDR3 covers 13 residues. Germline-derived CDR1 and CDR2 are LNHNV and YYDKDF (reference sequence). Trimming removed 8 bases at V and 1 base at J, with 11 bases between. The sample holds many counts of this clonotype. The antigen is undetermined. The study, taken as a whole, reports: Among clonotypes expanded in thyroid above 0.001, most were also found in blood.

From RNA transcripts, TCR beta CDR3 regions were amplified. Initially, a first-round RT-PCR of the TCR CDR3 employed the HTBI primer set. TCRdb re-called the multiplex PCR reads with MiXCR, one entry per CDR3 protein. This repertoire shows about 350,000 distinct CDR3 sequences, approximately 15% found once; its top ten account for around 25%. This receptor was taken from a woman in her twenties or thirties with Graves' hyperthyroidism. The chain employs TRBV15 and TRBJ1-1; D not certain. Material for sequencing was blood. The CDR3 DNA is TGTGCCACCGGTTCACAGACGAACACTGAAGCTTTCTTT. Amino acid sequence: CATGSQTNTEAFF.